This TCR beta chain was sequenced during a study of blood T cell repertoires in COVID-19. As for the study in general: Samples taken during acute and convalescent COVID-19 were collected in the United States, Italy and Spain.

CDR3 size: 18 residues. After removal of 2 bases from V and 6 bases from J, the junction contained 14 bases not matched to a gene. In germline, CDR1 is MNHEY, CDR2 SVGEGT. In the authors' workflow: Estimates of nucleated cell counts were drawn from the amplification of reference gene primers. Clones were sequenced by immunoSEQ multiplex PCR, and TCRdb holds only the in-frame ones, with some missing. From that table come the V and J calls and clone size; the DNA was used to work out D and trimming. The sample comprises roughly 260,000 clones, around 90% of which are singletons, and 2% to 3% rests with the top ten.

The genes are TRBV6-2 or TRBV6-3 and TRBJ2-3; 10 nucleotides match TRBD2. The clonotype was recovered from a person aged 18 to 29 with COVID-19, enrolled during active disease. The sample comprised peripheral blood. CDR3 bases: TGTGCCAGCAGTTACGTTTCGGCTAGCGGGAGAGTTGGGGATACGCAGTATTTT. It translates to CASSYVSASGRVGDTQYF.